The present T cell receptor beta chain was sequenced within a study of T cell repertoires in cytomegalovirus infection. On the study more broadly: Well-studied HLA-B-restricted epitopes and recently identified HLA-C-restricted epitopes of CMV were both used in the study. TCR beta signatures that were public indicated CMV infection and matching HLA type. Points from the study as a whole: The ex vivo response showed dominance by HLA-C-restricted CMV-specific TCR beta clonotypes.

TCRdb ran MiXCR on the reads and lists one entry per CDR3 protein. The table has some 800,000 distinct CDR3 sequences, approximately 32% seen once; the top ten hold around 12%. After removal of 3 bases from V and 4 bases from J, the junction contained 11 bases not matched to a gene. Germline CDR1 is MNHEY and CDR2 is SMNVEV (reference sequence). CDR3 length equals 17 residues. As regards this clonotype: Its antigen remains unidentified. This likely comes from a read error, as the CDR3 has no conserved phenylalanine or tryptophan at its end.

This clonotype was obtained from a human donor in good health (CMV status not recorded). Some clones in this sample may be carry-over from other donors' samples. The V and J genes are TRBV27 and TRBJ2-3, with TRBD2 identical over 9 bases. The input for sequencing was cultured CD8+ T cells from PBMCs, taken from culture after CMV antigen stimulation. The CDR3 sequence: CASSFEPLAGLSDTQYS. In DNA form, the CDR3 reads TGTGCCAGCAGTTTTGAGCCGCTAGCGGGGTTGTCAGATACGCAGTATTCT.